These 17 T cell receptor beta chains originate from one sample sequenced in a study of early T cells in non-severe SARS-CoV-2 infection. TCRdb re-called the 5' RACE reads through MiXCR, storing one row per CDR3 protein. The data contain about 100,000 distinct CDR3 sequences, approximately 10% of them singletons. Sequenced material: whole blood. These receptors originate from an adult who was a healthcare worker with PCR-confirmed SARS-CoV-2 infection or an uninfected control (not recorded which).

This clonotype appeared many times. The chain is built from TRBV28 and TRBJ1-2, with D unclear. Germline-derived CDR1 and CDR2 are MDHEN and SYDVKM. V was clipped by 0 bases and J by 7 bases, with 12 bases between them. CDR3 length: 14 amino acids. The CDR3 is CASSLWVSQRGYTF. CDR3 nucleotides: TGTGCCAGCAGTTTATGGGTTTCACAGCGTGGCTACACCTTC.

This clonotype was found many times. The chain is built from TRBV5-1 and TRBJ1-1; D ambiguous. The CDR3 covers 13 residues. V gave up 1 base and J gave up 3 bases, with 7 bases separating them. The germline V gene has CDR1 SGHRS and CDR2 YFSETQ. The CDR3 loop reads CASSLKLDTEAFF. CDR3 coding DNA: TGCGCCAGCAGCTTGAAGTTAGACACTGAAGCTTTCTTT.

This sequence joins TRBV11-2 and TRBJ1-6, with D tentatively TRBD1 (6 bases). CDR1 and CDR2 (germline): SGHAT, FQNNGV. V lost 5 bases and J 0 bases, leaving 11 bases between the germline ends. This CDR3 has 16 residues. The DNA for the CDR3 is TGTGCCAGCAGCGAACAGGGAAGCTCCTATAATTCACCCCTCCACTTT. This translates into CASSEQGSSYNSPLHF.

This clonotype was seen only a few times. The chain recombines TRBV7-2 with TRBJ1-6; D not resolved. The CDR3 contains 15 residues. V was shortened by 4 bases and J by 4 bases, with 11 bases between the two germline ends. Germline V CDR1 and CDR2: SGHTA, FQGNSA. The CDR3 protein is CASSSRTFYNSPLHF. The DNA of the CDR3 is TGTGCCAGCAGCTCTAGGACCTTTTATAATTCACCCCTCCACTTT.

This clonotype was recorded a few times. The chain couples TRBV6-5 to TRBJ2-7; D ambiguous. The CDR3 is 11 residues long. V dropped 3 bases and J dropped 6 bases, with 6 bases sitting between them. Germline CDR1 MNHEY, CDR2 SVGAGI. The CDR3 reads CASSYPPEQYF. CDR3 coding DNA: TGTGCCAGCAGTTATCCACCCGAGCAGTACTTC.

In this sample, this clonotype turned up many times. V usage is TRBV5-1 and J usage is TRBJ2-7; D tentatively reads TRBD1 or TRBD2 (5 bases each). In germline, CDR1 is SGHRS, CDR2 YFSETQ. The length of the CDR3 is 19 residues. V was shortened by 1 base and J by 6 bases, with 29 bases between the two germline ends. CDR3 sequence reads: CASSLSHSLMIGDRTEQYF. For the CDR3, the DNA is TGCGCCAGCAGCTTGTCACATTCGCTCATGATCGGGGACCGTACCGAGCAGTACTTC.

This clonotype was counted between two and nine times. The chain couples TRBV11-3 to TRBJ2-1, with 7 bases fitting TRBD2. The CDR3 totals 14 residues. Germline lookup yields CDR1 SGHNT and CDR2 YENEEA. The V and J ends lost 3 bases and 7 bases, in that order; junction bases with no gene match: 6. The CDR3 loop reads CASSLTTSANEQFF. In nucleotides, the CDR3 is TGTGCCAGCAGCTTGACCACTAGCGCGAATGAGCAGTTCTTC. The full variable domain, its missing parts supplied by reference TRBV11-3 and TRBJ2-1, is EAGVVQSPRYKIIEKKQPVAFWCNPISGHNTLYWYLQNLGQGPELLIRYENEEAVDDSQLPKDRFSAERLKGVDSTLKIQPAELGDSAVYLCASSLTTSANEQFFGPGTRLTVL.

V usage is TRBV5-1 and J usage is TRBJ1-1; 8 bases fit TRBD1. The ends lost 4 bases at V and 4 bases at J; junction bases unmatched: 6. The CDR3 loop spans 14 amino acids. The germline gives CDR1 SGHRS, CDR2 YFSETQ. Written as DNA, the CDR3 is TGCGCCAGCAGCGTTGGGACAGGACGCACTGAAGCTTTCTTT. Encoded protein: CASSVGTGRTEAFF.

Comment on this clonotype: Possible read error: a much larger clone is one base away. Likely a read error: the CDR3 ends without its conserved phenylalanine or tryptophan. No DNA is shown, since the ends of the CDR3 on it are uncertain; the CDR3 is the one TCRdb lists. This chain connects TRBV21-1 to TRBJ2-5; the table calls TRBD2, which could not be checked here. TRBV21-1 is listed as a pseudogene. The CDR3 is 16 amino acids in total, end residues counted. The CDR3 loop reads CASSKKVLLLQETQYS.

This clonotype was seen ten or more times. The chain joins TRBV29-1 to TRBJ2-1, with no clear D. Germline V lookup: CDR1 SQVTM, CDR2 ANQGSEA. The CDR3 consists of 12 residues. Trimming took off 4 bases at V and 5 bases at J, with 9 bases between the two ends. CDR3 nucleotide sequence: TGCAGCGTTGCCCCTACAAACAATGAGCAGTTCTTC. It codes for CSVAPTNNEQFF.

The chain recombines TRBV5-1 with TRBJ2-3; 12 nucleotides line up with TRBD2. The germline CDR1 and CDR2 sequences are SGHRS and YFSETQ. The CDR3 has 15 residues. V shed 0 bases, J shed 4 bases, and the junction held 0 bases outside the gene matches. CDR3 nucleotides: TGCGCCAGCAGCTTGGGACTAGCGGGAGCAGATACGCAGTATTTT. This translates into CASSLGLAGADTQYF.

The chain couples TRBV5-8 to TRBJ2-3; 9 nucleotides align to TRBD2. CDR3 length: 19 amino acids. Trimming removed 4 bases from V and 1 base from J; junction bases left unmatched: 16. CDR1 and CDR2 from the germline V gene are SGHTS and YDEGEE. CDR3 in amino acids: CASSPEGLALFLGTDTQYF. The CDR3 DNA is TGTGCCAGCAGCCCCGAGGGACTAGCTCTTTTCCTCGGCACAGATACGCAGTATTTT.

Many counts were recorded for this clonotype. The J gene is TRBJ1-1, the V gene TRBV27; a weak D match, TRBD1 (5 bases). This CDR3 contains 14 residues. The germline V gene has CDR1 MNHEY and CDR2 SMNVEV (reference sequence). V gave up 0 bases and J gave up 6 bases, with 11 bases separating them. CDR3 nucleotides: TGTGCCAGCAGTTTATCCTTCTGGGGCCCTGAAGCTTTCTTT. Its translation: CASSLSFWGPEAFF.

There are a few counts of this clonotype. The chain combines TRBV5-4 with TRBJ2-3; 7 bases agree with TRBD2. This CDR3 is 14 amino acids long. V lost 5 bases, J lost 1 base, and 4 bases stayed unmatched. Germline V CDR1 and CDR2: SGHNT, YYREEE (reference sequence). CDR3 nucleotides: TGTGCCAGCAGGCGGGAGCGAGGCACAGATACGCAGTATTTT. Amino acids: CASRRERGTDTQYF.

The chain uses TRBV2 and TRBJ2-1, with D possibly matching TRBD2 (6 bases). Germline-derived CDR1 and CDR2 are SNHLY and FYNNEI. With 10 bases removed from V and 4 bases from J, the gap between germline ends came to 14 bases. The CDR3 totals 13 residues. The CDR3 sequence is CATRGTEYNEQFF. The CDR3 DNA follows: TGTGCCACCCGCGGGACTGAGTACAATGAGCAGTTCTTC.

This clonotype came up many times. V gene TRBV28 combines with J gene TRBJ2-7, with TRBD1 matching 10 bases. CDR1 is MDHEN and CDR2 is SYDVKM in the germline V gene. V lost 8 bases to trimming and J lost 6 bases; unmatched junction nucleotides: 7. This CDR3 region has 13 residues. The CDR3: CASWDRGVVEQYF. The CDR3 bases are TGTGCCAGCTGGGACAGGGGTGTTGTCGAGCAGTACTTC.

This clonotype was detected a few times. The genes are TRBV6-2 or TRBV6-3 and TRBJ2-3; D might be TRBD1 or TRBD2, each matching 5 bases. CDR1 and CDR2 (germline): MNHEY, SVGEGT. This CDR3 has 15 amino acids. Trimming removed 6 bases from V and 4 bases from J, with 17 bases in between. CDR3 in amino acids: CASSRPGRGADTQYF. DNA of the CDR3: TGTGCCAGCAGCCGCCCGGGACGAGGTGCAGATACGCAGTATTTT.